These 4 T cell receptor beta chains originate from one sample sequenced in a study of blood T cell repertoires in COVID-19. Here immunoSEQ multiplex PCR was the method, and the copy in TCRdb shows in-frame clones only, minus some. The sample lists around 160,000 clones, over 75% occurring once. The sequencing input was peripheral blood. These receptors were obtained from a man in his 60s with active or convalescent COVID-19.

This clone appeared many times. The CDR3 DNA is TGTGCCAGTAGTATTTCGTCAGGGTGGGGAGAGACCCAGTACTTC. Translating it yields CASSISSGWGETQYF. The gene calls are TRBV19 and TRBJ2-5; possibly TRBD1 for D (5 bases). The V and J ends lost 3 bases and 4 bases respectively, with 15 bases between them. The CDR3 covers 15 residues. Germline V gene data show CDR1 as LNHDA and CDR2 as SQIVND (reference sequence).

This chain joins TRBV28 and TRBJ1-4, with 9 positions matching TRBD1. Germline trimming cut 5 bases from V and 5 bases from J; bases unmatched to any gene: 6. The V gene's germline CDR1 is MDHEN and CDR2 SYDVKM. This CDR3 has 15 amino acids. Written as DNA, the CDR3 is TGTGCCAGCAGTCCTCCGACAGGGGGAAATGAAAAACTGTTTTTT. It encodes CASSPPTGGNEKLFF.

The chain uses TRBV19 and TRBJ1-2; possible D gene TRBD1, 6 bases. The length of the CDR3 is 16 residues. The V gene's germline CDR1 is LNHDA and CDR2 SQIVND (reference sequence). V was shortened by 6 bases and J by 3 bases, with 20 bases between the two germline ends. The CDR3 DNA sequence: TGTGCCAGTAGCTCTAGTCGGGCAGGGGCCTACTATGGCTACACCTTC. It specifies CASSSSRAGAYYGYTF. The whole variable domain, remainder taken from reference TRBV19 and TRBJ1-2, is DGGITQSPKYLFRKEGQNVTLSCEQNLNHDAMYWYRQDPGQGLRLIYYSQIVNDFQKGDIAEGYSVSREKKESFPLTVTSAQKNPTAFYLCASSSSRAGAYYGYTFGSGTRLTVV.

This sequence joins TRBV15 and TRBJ2-1, with unresolved D. V lost 4 bases and J 3 bases, leaving 10 bases between the germline ends. The CDR3 loop spans 14 amino acids. Germline assignment: CDR1 LNHNV and CDR2 YYDKDF (reference sequence). CDR3 sequence: CATSKAYSYNEQFF. For the CDR3, the DNA is TGTGCCACCAGCAAGGCTTACAGCTACAATGAGCAGTTCTTC.